The T cell receptor beta chain under discussion was sequenced for a study of shared clonotypes between healthy human individuals. V lost 0 bases and J lost 5, with 4 bases in between. CDR1 is KGHSH and CDR2 is LQKENI in the germline V gene. This CDR3 comprises 13 residues. Only in-frame clones appear in the TCRdb table, and some are missing; sequencing was by immunoSEQ multiplex PCR. The sample lists some 450,000 clones, more than 70% occurring once. The sequence was collected from a woman aged 40-49 years in good health. Some clones in this sample may be carry-over from other donors' samples. The material sequenced was PBMCs. V gene TRBV18 combines with J gene TRBJ1-4; unclear D gene. CDR3 coding DNA: TGTGCCAGCTCACCACCGAGCAATGAAAAACTGTTTTTT. Protein product: CASSPPSNEKLFF.